This TCR beta chain emerged from a study of blood T cell repertoires in COVID-19. Overall study context: Samples came from the United States, Italy and Spain, spanning acute and convalescent COVID-19. Sample material is recorded as cDNA or gDNA derived from T cells, B-cell-depleted T cells, or PBMCs.

Germline V gene sequence: CDR1 SGDLS, CDR2 YYNGEE. The V and J ends lost 0 bases and 7 bases respectively, with 13 bases between them. This CDR3 has 15 amino acids. One Seattle source followed patients from active infection through their disease course. In the authors' methods: Amplifying reference gene primers gave estimates of nucleated cell counts. Clones were read by immunoSEQ multiplex PCR, and TCRdb kept only the in-frame ones, dropping some. From that table come the V and J calls and clone size; the DNA was used to work out D and trimming. This table has approximately 180,000 clones, more than 75% appearing once.

This TCR derives from a person aged 70 to 79 with COVID-19, enrolled during active disease. Sequencing input: peripheral blood. V gene TRBV9 combines with J gene TRBJ2-2; the D is unclear. The CDR3 sequence is CASSVDTRLHGELFF. CDR3 coding DNA: TGTGCCAGCAGCGTAGATACGAGACTCCACGGGGAGCTGTTTTTT.